The 27 T cell receptor beta chains reported below all come from one sample, sequenced in a study of shared clonotypes between healthy human individuals. The repertoire was sequenced with immunoSEQ multiplex PCR; TCRdb's copy has only in-frame clones and lacks some. The repertoire consists of 2 million to 2.5 million clones, with about 94% occurring once and the leading ten covering roughly 0.13%. Sequencing input: naive CD4+ T cells sorted from blood. The subset here: CD45RA+ positively selected. The receptors derive from a man aged 18 to 30 in good health.

This chain links TRBV30 with TRBJ2-3; the D call may be TRBD1 or TRBD2 (6 bases each). There are 15 residues in the CDR3. V dropped 2 bases and J dropped 0 bases, with 12 bases sitting between them. Germline loops: CDR1 GTSNPN, CDR2 SVGIG (reference sequence). The CDR3 spells CAWSRRGTSTDTQYF. The CDR3 DNA follows: TGTGCCTGGAGTCGGAGGGGGACCAGCACAGATACGCAGTATTTT.

V is TRBV13 and J is TRBJ2-3, with a possible D match to TRBD1 (5 bases). CDR3 length equals 18 residues. The V end was cut by 2 bases, the J end by 2 bases, with 20 bases between. CDR1 is PRHDT and CDR2 is FYEKMQ in the germline V gene (reference sequence). In DNA form, the CDR3 reads TGTGCCAGCAGCTTAAAGGGGAACGGGTGGCCATTCACAGATACGCAGTATTTT. It yields the protein CASSLKGNGWPFTDTQYF.

This chain connects TRBV5-1 to TRBJ1-4; D is unresolved. Per the germline V gene, CDR1 is SGHRS and CDR2 is YFSETQ. This CDR3 region has 14 residues. V was trimmed by 1 base and J by 5 bases, leaving 9 bases between them. The CDR3 DNA reads TGCGCCAGCAGCTTGATGGCACAAAATGAAAAACTGTTTTTT. Translating it yields CASSLMAQNEKLFF.

This sequence joins TRBV10-3 and TRBJ1-2; unclear D gene. V lost 1 base and J lost 4, with 1 base in between. The CDR3 consists of 11 residues. Germline V lookup: CDR1 ENHRY, CDR2 SYGVKD. The CDR3 DNA is TGTGCCATCAGTGAGTTCTATGGCTACACCTTC. Amino acid sequence: CAISEFYGYTF.

This clone came up once. The V call is TRBV19, the J call TRBJ1-2; no reliable D call. V was pared by 4 bases and J by 4 bases, with 13 bases between. The CDR3 loop spans 14 amino acids. The germline CDR1 and CDR2 sequences are LNHDA and SQIVND (reference sequence). The DNA for the CDR3 is TGTGCCAGTAGTAAATCCAGAAGGGTCTATGGCTACACCTTC. Protein sequence: CASSKSRRVYGYTF. Based on the CDR3 plus reference TRBV19 and TRBJ1-2, the full variable domain is DGGITQSPKYLFRKEGQNVTLSCEQNLNHDAMYWYRQDPGQGLRLIYYSQIVNDFQKGDIAEGYSVSREKKESFPLTVTSAQKNPTAFYLCASSKSRRVYGYTFGSGTRLTVV.

The rearrangement uses TRBV27 and TRBJ1-2; D is possibly TRBD1 (5 bases). This CDR3 contains 14 residues. Trimming pared 3 bases from V and 5 bases from J, leaving 13 bases between. The germline CDR1 and CDR2 sequences are MNHEY and SMNVEV (reference sequence). DNA of the CDR3: TGTGCCAGCAGTTTGGGGGACCCCCTTTATGGCTACACCTTC. This codes for CASSLGDPLYGYTF.

As to this clone: Other nucleotide sequences in the sample specify the same CDR3. The chain combines TRBV5-1 with TRBJ2-2, with D perhaps TRBD1 (6 bases). The CDR3 is made up of 13 amino acids. The germline V gene encodes CDR1 SGHRS and CDR2 YFSETQ. Trimming stripped 2 bases from V and 6 bases from J, with 8 bases between. The chain's CDR3 is CASSLQGSGELFF. CDR3 nucleotides: TGCGCCAGCAGCTTACAGGGTTCCGGGGAGCTGTTTTTT.

A remark on this clone: Other DNA sequences in this sample translate to the same CDR3. The chain carries TRBV18 and TRBJ2-7, with 7 nucleotides matching TRBD1. Germline V gene lookup returns CDR1 KGHSH and CDR2 LQKENI. J lost 0 bases, V lost 2 bases, and 7 bases had no gene match. CDR3 length: 16 amino acids. Here the CDR3 reads CASSPLSRDSSYEQYF. CDR3 DNA: TGTGCCAGCTCACCATTGTCCAGGGACAGCTCCTACGAGCAGTACTTC.

The chain couples TRBV5-5 to TRBJ1-4; D is ambiguous. The V gene lost 3 bases and the J gene lost 2 bases, with 8 bases spanning the gap. From germline, CDR1 is SGHKS and CDR2 YYEKEE (reference sequence). The CDR3 runs to 14 residues. The CDR3 region is CASSSASTNEKLFF. The CDR3 bases are TGTGCCAGCAGCTCCGCCAGTACTAATGAAAAACTGTTTTTT.

The chain employs TRBV6-5 and TRBJ1-1; possible D gene TRBD1, 6 bases. Germline CDR1 MNHEY, CDR2 SVGAGI. The CDR3 spans 15 residues. The ends were cut back, 5 bases at V and 0 bases at J, with 13 bases in the middle. The DNA of the CDR3 is TGTGCCAGCAGTACGCCGACAGGTTTGAACACTGAAGCTTTCTTT. Amino acids: CASSTPTGLNTEAFF.

This clone came up once. V gene TRBV11-3 combines with J gene TRBJ2-2; no clear D gene. The CDR3 contains 14 residues. V lost 5 bases to trimming and J lost 4 bases, with 11 bases between them. Germline lookup yields CDR1 SGHNT and CDR2 YENEEA. The CDR3 sequence: CASSLTVLTGELFF. The CDR3 nucleotides are TGTGCCAGCAGCCTGACGGTGCTCACCGGGGAGCTGTTTTTT. Full variable domain (missing parts from reference TRBV11-3 and TRBJ2-2): EAGVVQSPRYKIIEKKQPVAFWCNPISGHNTLYWYLQNLGQGPELLIRYENEEAVDDSQLPKDRFSAERLKGVDSTLKIQPAELGDSAVYLCASSLTVLTGELFFGEGSRLTVL.

This clone was seen just once. The chain carries TRBV28 and TRBJ2-3; no clear D gene. The V end lost 1 base, the J end lost 2 bases, and 16 bases lay between the germline ends. CDR1 MDHEN and CDR2 SYDVKM come from the germline V gene. This CDR3 spans 17 amino acids. The CDR3 coding sequence is TGTGCCAGCAGTTTATCAGCACAGAATATCTTCACAGATACGCAGTATTTT. This translates into CASSLSAQNIFTDTQYF.

The V and J genes are TRBV6-9 and TRBJ1-1, with unresolved D. The germline CDR1 and CDR2 sequences are MNHGY and SVAAGI. This CDR3 has 14 amino acids. V was clipped by 4 bases and J by 3 bases, with 12 bases between them. In DNA, the CDR3 is TGTGCCAGCAGTTTACGCCTCGCAGACACTGAAGCTTTCTTT. Protein product: CASSLRLADTEAFF.

A single count supports this clone. V and J are TRBV28 and TRBJ1-4, with a weak D call TRBD1 (5 bases). Trimming took 2 bases from V and 6 from J, leaving 13 bases between them. Germline assignment: CDR1 MDHEN and CDR2 SYDVKM. This CDR3 comprises 15 residues. The CDR3 coding sequence is TGTGCCAGCAGTTTACTGGGGTGGGGGGATGAAAAACTGTTTTTT. Translating it yields CASSLLGWGDEKLFF.

This chain connects TRBV15 to TRBJ1-2; D not resolved. This CDR3 comprises 15 residues. The V end lost 0 bases, the J end lost 6 bases, and 14 bases lay between the germline ends. Germline assignment: CDR1 LNHNV and CDR2 YYDKDF (reference sequence). The CDR3 reads CATSRDSSAGNGYTF. The CDR3 DNA reads TGTGCCACCAGCAGAGATAGTTCGGCGGGGAATGGCTACACCTTC.

The V gene is TRBV7-8, the J gene TRBJ1-2; D gene uncertain. Trimming left V 2 bases short and J 5 bases short, with 15 bases between. This CDR3 comprises 15 residues. The germline V gene has CDR1 SGHVS and CDR2 FQNEAQ. Here the CDR3 reads CASSLTEVPSYGYTF. The CDR3 nucleotides read TGTGCCAGCAGCTTAACCGAGGTTCCCTCATATGGCTACACCTTC.

On this clone: Other DNA sequences of this sample code for an identical CDR3. This chain's CDR3 is CASSATGSSYNEQFF. The CDR3 nucleotides are TGTGCCAGCAGTGCGACAGGGAGCTCCTACAATGAGCAGTTCTTC. This chain joins TRBV2 and TRBJ2-1; the match to TRBD1 covers 7 bases. Germline loops: CDR1 SNHLY, CDR2 FYNNEI. The CDR3 is 15 amino acids. With V trimmed by 4 bases and J by 0 bases, 3 bases remained unmatched.

The sample holds a few counts of this clone. The rearrangement links TRBV4-1 to TRBJ1-2; unclear D gene. Germline CDR1 MGHRA, CDR2 YSYEKL. Trimming shortened V by 0 bases and J by 4 bases, and 15 bases separated the two germline ends. The CDR3 totals 16 residues. Here the CDR3 DNA reads TGCGCCAGCAGCCAAGATTACACCGCCCATACCTATGGCTACACCTTC. It translates to CASSQDYTAHTYGYTF.

The chain couples TRBV28 to TRBJ2-5, with TRBD2 identical over 7 bases. V lost 3 bases and J lost 4; bases outside the gene matches: 14. The CDR3 runs to 17 residues. Germline CDR1 MDHEN, CDR2 SYDVKM. CDR3 amino acids: CASSLRSGASIGETQYF. The DNA of the CDR3 is TGTGCCAGCAGTTTGAGGAGCGGGGCATCTATTGGAGAGACCCAGTACTTC.

Remarks on this clone: Other DNA variants within this sample encode the same CDR3. The chain combines TRBV10-3 with TRBJ2-1; D remains unclear. This CDR3 contains 14 residues. Germline V gives CDR1 ENHRY, CDR2 SYGVKD. The germline V and J ends were trimmed by 0 bases and 4 bases, with 7 bases remaining between them. In DNA form, the CDR3 reads TGTGCCATCAGTGAGTCCGGCGGTTACAATGAGCAGTTCTTC. Amino acids: CAISESGGYNEQFF.

The CDR3 region has the DNA TGTGCCAGCAGCTTAGGGACTAGCGGGAGAGGGAATGAGCAGTTCTTC. This gives the protein CASSLGTSGRGNEQFF. This rearrangement joins TRBV5-8 to TRBJ2-1; 14 nucleotides agree with TRBD2. The V gene's germline CDR1 is SGHTS and CDR2 YDEGEE. CDR3 size: 16 residues. J was trimmed by 7 bases and V by 2 bases; bases with no gene match: 5.

The chain recombines TRBV2 with TRBJ1-2, with D possibly TRBD1 on 6 matching bases. The germline gives CDR1 SNHLY, CDR2 FYNNEI. Trimming pared 2 bases from V and 4 bases from J, leaving 11 bases between. The CDR3 spans 14 residues. CDR3 DNA sequence: TGTGCCAGCAGTGAAAATACGGACAGCTATGGCTACACCTTC. Its protein product is CASSENTDSYGYTF.

This clone was observed a single time. The same CDR3 also results from other DNA sequences found in this sample. This chain uses TRBV7-9 with TRBJ2-5; tentatively, D is TRBD1 (5 bases). Per germline, CDR1 SEHNR and CDR2 FQNEAQ (reference sequence). Trimming cost V 5 bases and J 2 bases, with 12 bases left between them. The CDR3 sequence is 14 residues long. Here the CDR3 reads CASSLSQGQETQYF. Written as DNA, the CDR3 is TGTGCCAGCAGCCTAAGCCAGGGTCAAGAGACCCAGTACTTC.

The V call is TRBV11-2, the J call TRBJ1-4, with 10 bases that match TRBD1. Germline values: CDR1 SGHAT, CDR2 FQNNGV. The CDR3 sequence is 15 residues long. The V segment lost 2 bases and the J segment 10 bases; nucleotides outside the gene matches: 7. CDR3 in amino acids: CASSLLTGGSGKLFF. The CDR3 DNA follows: TGTGCCAGCAGCTTACTGACAGGGGGCTCGGGAAAACTGTTTTTT.

A remark on this clone: This specimen includes other DNA sequences encoding the same CDR3. The gene calls are TRBV19 and TRBJ2-7; TRBD2 agrees at 16 bases. The CDR3 has 15 residues. Germline V gene sequence: CDR1 LNHDA, CDR2 SQIVND (reference sequence). V lost 3 bases, J lost 5 bases, and 1 base stayed unmatched. Written as DNA, the CDR3 is TGTGCCAGTAGTATCGGGACTAGCGGGAGGGACGAGCAGTACTTC. Translation gives CASSIGTSGRDEQYF.

The chain is built from TRBV1 and TRBJ2-1; the table's D gene call, TRBD2, was not cross checked with the DNA. TRBV1 is classified as a pseudogene. The CDR3 spans 16 residues. CDR3 sequence (DNA): TGCACCAGCAGCCAAGATAAGAGGGAGGTCGGGAATGAGCAGTTCTTC. The encoded protein is CTSSQDKREVGNEQFF.

This clone came up once. The rearrangement uses TRBV15 and TRBJ1-1; maybe TRBD1 (6 bases). Between the trimmed V and J ends, which lost 0 bases and 1 base, there was a span of 12 bases. The CDR3 consists of 16 residues. The germline CDR1 and CDR2 sequences are LNHNV and YYDKDF (reference sequence). The CDR3 reads CATSRDKGGKNTEAFF. The CDR3 nucleotides are TGTGCCACCAGCAGAGATAAAGGGGGAAAGAACACTGAAGCTTTCTTT.